These 4 T cell receptor beta chains came from one sample sequenced in a study of T cells after posttransplantation cyclophosphamide. Control samples came 1 year after myeloablative marrow transplants with methotrexate plus calcineurin inhibitor. Using immunoSEQ multiplex PCR, the repertoire was profiled, and TCRdb retains in-frame clones only, with some absent. The sample consists of tens of thousands of clones, 89% of them appearing once. The sequencing used PBMCs, collected after an allogeneic stem cell transplant with a calcineurin inhibitor and methotrexate. These receptors all stem from a female patient aged 45-65 years who received an allogeneic stem cell transplant from an unrelated donor, was CMV-positive, and had chronic GVHD only. Some T cells here may be from the graft donor.

The chain carries TRBV2 and TRBJ2-2; D might be TRBD1 (5 bases). The germline V gene has CDR1 SNHLY and CDR2 FYNNEI. V dropped 6 bases and J dropped 0 bases, with 8 bases sitting between them. The CDR3 is made up of 14 amino acids. The CDR3 loop is CASRQGANTGELFF. For the CDR3, the DNA is TGTGCCAGCAGGCAGGGCGCGAACACCGGGGAGCTGTTTTTT.

The chain uses TRBV7-2 and TRBJ2-6; D is ambiguous. The CDR3 covers 15 residues. V lost 3 bases and J 0 bases, leaving 6 bases between the germline ends. Per the germline V gene, CDR1 is SGHTA and CDR2 is FQGNSA. The DNA of the CDR3 is TGTGCCAGCAGCTTCGAGGCCTCTGGGGCCAACGTCCTGACTTTC. It yields the protein CASSFEASGANVLTF.

This clone was counted only a few times. The V gene is TRBV11-3, the J gene TRBJ1-1, with 8 bases that match TRBD1. Germline loops: CDR1 SGHNT, CDR2 YENEEA. V was clipped by 1 base and J by 5 bases; unmatched bases: 6. The CDR3 is 15 residues long. The CDR3 protein is CASSLAGRGQTEAFF. CDR3 DNA: TGTGCCAGCAGCTTAGCTGGCAGGGGGCAAACTGAAGCTTTCTTT.

This clone was counted once. V and J are TRBV9 and TRBJ1-2; no reliable D call. CDR3 length: 15 residues. V dropped 0 bases and J dropped 4 bases, with 13 bases sitting between them. Germline assignment: CDR1 SGDLS and CDR2 YYNGEE. In DNA, the CDR3 is TGTGCCAGCAGCGTAGGGGGAGCTCCTACCTATGGCTACACCTTC. Amino acid sequence: CASSVGGAPTYGYTF.